A single sample gave rise to the 3 T cell receptor beta chains below, sequenced in a study of shared clonotypes between healthy human individuals. Repertoires were generated with immunoSEQ multiplex PCR, while TCRdb's copy carries only in-frame clones and drops some. This sample has about 2.4 million clones, with approximately 93% found just once. The sample comprised naive CD4+ T cells from PBMCs. As to subset: CD45RA+ positively selected. The source is a man between 18 and 29 years old in good health. Some clones in this sample may be carry-over from other donors' samples.

The CDR3 DNA reads as TGTGCCTGGAGTCACTTTGGCGGGAGGACGCCCTACAATGAGCAGTTCTTC. Translation: CAWSHFGGRTPYNEQFF. This rearrangement joins TRBV30 to TRBJ2-1; 8 nucleotides match TRBD2. Germline V CDR1 and CDR2: GTSNPN, SVGIG (reference sequence). V lost 2 bases to trimming and J lost 2 bases; unmatched junction nucleotides: 11. CDR3 length: 17 residues.

This rearrangement joins TRBV29-1 to TRBJ2-5; 9 bases fit TRBD1. V shed 7 bases and J 5 bases; nucleotides not matched to a gene: 8. CDR3 length: 13 residues. CDR1 and CDR2 from the germline V gene are SQVTM and ANQGSEA. The CDR3 nucleotides read TGCAGCGCGCACAGGGGGCGCGAGGAGACCCAGTACTTC. This sequence encodes CSAHRGREETQYF.

The count of this clone is one. V and J are TRBV19 and TRBJ2-1; tentative D call: TRBD2 (6 bases). Trimming removed 5 bases at V and 0 bases at J, with 17 bases between. CDR3 length: 17 residues. Germline-derived CDR1 and CDR2 are LNHDA and SQIVND (reference sequence). In DNA, the CDR3 is TGTGCCAGTAGTGTCTTCCTAGCGTCCAGCTCCTACAATGAGCAGTTCTTC. Its protein is CASSVFLASSSYNEQFF.